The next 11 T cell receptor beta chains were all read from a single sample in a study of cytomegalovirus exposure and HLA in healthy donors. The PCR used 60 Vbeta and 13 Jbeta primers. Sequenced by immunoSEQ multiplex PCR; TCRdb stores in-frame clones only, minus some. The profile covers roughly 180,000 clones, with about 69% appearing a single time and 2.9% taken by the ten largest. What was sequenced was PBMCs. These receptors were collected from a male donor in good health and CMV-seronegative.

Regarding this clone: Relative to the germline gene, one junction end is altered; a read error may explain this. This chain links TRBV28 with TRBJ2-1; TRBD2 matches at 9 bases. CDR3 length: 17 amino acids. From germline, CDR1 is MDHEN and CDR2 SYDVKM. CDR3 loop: CASTLKGAGGGYNEQFF. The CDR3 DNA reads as TGTGCCAGCACTTTAAAGGGCGCGGGAGGGGGATACAATGAGCAGTTCTTC.

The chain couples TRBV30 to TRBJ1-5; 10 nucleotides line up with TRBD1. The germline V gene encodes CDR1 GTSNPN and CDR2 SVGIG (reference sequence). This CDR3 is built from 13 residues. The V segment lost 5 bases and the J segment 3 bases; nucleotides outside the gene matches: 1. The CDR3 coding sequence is TGTGCCTGGGGGACAGGGGACAATCAGCCCCAGCATTTT. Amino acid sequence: CAWGTGDNQPQHF.

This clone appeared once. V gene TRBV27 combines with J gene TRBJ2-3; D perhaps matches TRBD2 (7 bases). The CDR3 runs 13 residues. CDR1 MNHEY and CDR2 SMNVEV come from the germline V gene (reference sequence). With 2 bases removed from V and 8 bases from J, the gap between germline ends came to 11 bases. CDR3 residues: CASSLGGAGTQYF. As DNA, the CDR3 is TGTGCCAGCAGTTTAGGGGGGGCGGGTACGCAGTATTTT.

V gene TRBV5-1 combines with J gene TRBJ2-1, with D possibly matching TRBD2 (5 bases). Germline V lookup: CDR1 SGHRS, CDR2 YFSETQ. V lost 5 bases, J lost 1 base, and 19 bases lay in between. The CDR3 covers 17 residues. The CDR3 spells CASSKDPTTTSYNEQFF. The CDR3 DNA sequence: TGCGCCAGCAGTAAGGACCCGACTACCACTTCCTACAATGAGCAGTTCTTC.

CDR3 nucleotides: TGTGCCAGCAGCGTAAGTGGGGACAGTTATAGCAATCAGCCCCAGCATTTT. This encodes CASSVSGDSYSNQPQHF. The chain employs TRBV9 and TRBJ1-5; the match to TRBD1 covers 7 bases. The CDR3 consists of 17 residues. With V trimmed by 1 base and J by 0 bases, 7 bases remained unmatched. CDR1 is SGDLS and CDR2 is YYNGEE in the germline V gene.

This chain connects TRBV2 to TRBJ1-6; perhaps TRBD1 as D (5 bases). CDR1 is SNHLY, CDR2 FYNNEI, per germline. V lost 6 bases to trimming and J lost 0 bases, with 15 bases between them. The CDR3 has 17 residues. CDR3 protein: CASRGTISRSYNSPLHF. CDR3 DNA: TGTGCCAGCAGAGGGACTATCTCCCGCTCCTATAATTCACCCCTCCACTTT.

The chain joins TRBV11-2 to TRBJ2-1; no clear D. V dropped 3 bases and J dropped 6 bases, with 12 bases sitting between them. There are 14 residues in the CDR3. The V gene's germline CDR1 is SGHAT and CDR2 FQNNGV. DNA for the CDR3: TGTGCCAGCAGCTTGCTGGCCGAATTCAATGAGCAGTTCTTC. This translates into CASSLLAEFNEQFF.

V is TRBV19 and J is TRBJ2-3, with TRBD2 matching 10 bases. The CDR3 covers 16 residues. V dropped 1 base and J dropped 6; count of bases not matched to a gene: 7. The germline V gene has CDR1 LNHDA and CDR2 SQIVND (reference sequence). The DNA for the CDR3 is TGTGCCAGTAGTATAGCGGCTAGCGGGAGTTGGGATACGCAGTATTTT. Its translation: CASSIAASGSWDTQYF. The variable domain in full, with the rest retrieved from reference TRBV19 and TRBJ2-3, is DGGITQSPKYLFRKEGQNVTLSCEQNLNHDAMYWYRQDPGQGLRLIYYSQIVNDFQKGDIAEGYSVSREKKESFPLTVTSAQKNPTAFYLCASSIAASGSWDTQYFGPGTRLTVL.

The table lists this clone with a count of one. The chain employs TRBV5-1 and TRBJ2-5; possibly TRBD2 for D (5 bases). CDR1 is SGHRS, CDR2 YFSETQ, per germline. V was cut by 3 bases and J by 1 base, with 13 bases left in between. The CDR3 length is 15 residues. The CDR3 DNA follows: TGCGCCAGCAGCTCCCAGAGGGCGGTCCAAGAGACCCAGTACTTC. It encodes CASSSQRAVQETQYF.

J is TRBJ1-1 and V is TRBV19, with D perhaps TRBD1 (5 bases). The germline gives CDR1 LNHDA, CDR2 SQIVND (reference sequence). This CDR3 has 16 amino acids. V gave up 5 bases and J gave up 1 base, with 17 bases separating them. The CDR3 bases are TGTGCCAGTAGTCACCCCGGGGGACCTAAGAACACTGAAGCTTTCTTT. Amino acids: CASSHPGGPKNTEAFF.

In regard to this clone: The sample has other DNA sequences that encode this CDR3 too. CDR3 loop: CSVERETQYF. The CDR3 bases are TGCAGCGTTGAGAGGGAGACCCAGTACTTC. The chain carries TRBV29-1 and TRBJ2-5; D remains ambiguous. The CDR3 covers 10 residues. CDR1 is SQVTM and CDR2 is ANQGSEA in the germline V gene. Trimming removed 3 bases from V and 5 bases from J, with 4 bases in between.